This T cell receptor beta chain was sequenced for a study of regulatory T cells in long-lasting Graves disease. The time point denotes: persistent/refractory GD, antithyroid drugs over 5 years with positive TRAb. PBMC-derived RNA was used for the TCR library. One endocrinology department in Xi'an, China, was where patients came from. Combining iRepertoire HTBI primers with Arm-PCR of CDR3 regions, the authors built TCR beta libraries. As processed by the authors: Across the samples, identification revealed some 64 TRBV and more than twelve TRBJ segments. TCRdb passed the multiplex PCR reads through MiXCR, listing each CDR3 protein once. The V and J calls and clone size come from TCRdb's table, not from the authors' own analysis. The repertoire holds around 400,000 distinct CDR3 sequences, with 21% as singletons. The specimen was peripheral blood mononuclear cells (PBMCs), collected when the disease was refractory, from a patient treated with antithyroid drugs. The receptor's source is a female donor with Graves disease.

CDR3 amino acids: CASSISGSGGLFF. CDR3 DNA sequence: TGTGCCAGCAGTATTAGCGGGAGTGGCGGGCTGTTTTTT. The chain recombines TRBV6-1 with TRBJ2-2; 9 bases align to TRBD2. CDR1 is MNHNS, CDR2 SASEGT, per germline. The CDR3 runs to 13 residues. The trim removed 5 bases at V and 13 bases at J, leaving 8 bases unmatched.